The clone carrying this TCR beta chain occurred a few times. Its antigen remains unknown. The germline CDR1 and CDR2 sequences are MNHNS and SASEGT. The CDR3 is made up of 19 amino acids. V dropped 8 bases and J dropped 1 base, with 30 bases sitting between them. Documented time point: persistent/refractory GD, antithyroid drugs over 5 years with positive TRAb. PBMC-derived RNA was used for the TCR library. These data are taken from a study of regulatory T cells in long-lasting Graves disease. On the study more broadly: In persistent Graves' disease, antithyroid drugs had been taken for over 5 years and TSH receptor antibodies stayed positive.

Building of the TCR beta libraries involved iRepertoire HTBI primers and Arm-PCR of CDR3 regions. TCRdb used MiXCR to reprocess the multiplex PCR reads, holding one entry per CDR3 protein. The data show about 470,000 distinct CDR3 sequences, 20% seen once. Study-wide results and caveats: Patients with persistent disease showed a bias toward TRBV28, TRBJ1-2 and TRBJ2-5. A greater number of public clonotypes (about 3,000) was shared by persistent patients than by new patients (around 970).

This chain links TRBV6-1 with TRBJ2-7; D is possibly TRBD2 (6 bases). This TCR was recovered from a female donor with Graves disease. Sequences were derived from peripheral blood mononuclear cells (PBMCs), sampled when the disease was refractory, from a patient treated with antithyroid drugs. CDR3 sequence (DNA): TGTGCCAGCTCACCGGGGGTAATCGGGGACTCCCTAAAATCCTACGAGCAGTACTTC. This gives the protein CASSPGVIGDSLKSYEQYF.